The following is a TCR beta chain sequence with its context. The source of the sample is a study of PD-1 blockade in classical Hodgkin lymphoma. The J segment lost 2 bases and the V segment lost 5 bases, leaving 5 bases of the junction unmatched. The CDR3 has 15 amino acids. Germline V gene sequence: CDR1 SGHNT, CDR2 YYREEE (reference sequence). Method: immunoSEQ multiplex PCR; TCRdb's copy keeps in-frame clones and lacks some. The sample has 40,000 to 55,000 clones; 78% are singletons. As for time point: cycle 4 day 1 (C4D1), after more than five weeks of nivolumab. Each and every patient relapsed after autologous stem cell transplantation, and patients got differing brentuximab vedotin exposure.

Sequencing used peripheral blood mononuclear cells (PBMCs), obtained before the fourth cycle of nivolumab. The rearrangement links TRBV5-4 to TRBJ2-1; TRBD1 matches at 9 bases. The origin of this receptor is a human donor with classical Hodgkin lymphoma. CDR3 region: CASRPDRGAYNEQFF. CDR3 nucleotides: TGTGCCAGCAGACCGGACAGGGGAGCCTACAATGAGCAGTTCTTC.